These 11 T cell receptor beta chains were all obtained from the same sample, sequenced in a study of blood T cell repertoires in COVID-19. Here immunoSEQ multiplex PCR was the method, and the copy in TCRdb shows in-frame clones only, minus some. Found here are about 190,000 clones, 89% of them singletons; the top ten hold roughly 6.7%. Material: peripheral blood. The source of these receptors is a man aged 40-49 years with acute or convalescent COVID-19.

V and J are TRBV6-5 and TRBJ1-2; D perhaps matches TRBD1 (6 bases). Germline assignment: CDR1 MNHEY and CDR2 SVGAGI. This CDR3 is built from 13 residues. V gave up 6 bases and J gave up 8 bases, with 16 bases separating them. In DNA form, the CDR3 reads TGTGCCAGCAGAGACAGGATTGAGAGCGGCTACACCTTC. As protein: CASRDRIESGYTF.

The rearrangement uses TRBV12-3 or TRBV12-4 and TRBJ1-1; weak D call: TRBD1 (6 bases). Trimming shortened V by 3 bases and J by 8 bases, and 10 bases separated the two germline ends. The CDR3 is made up of 12 amino acids. The chain's CDR3 is CASSLDSGEAFF. CDR3 DNA sequence: TGTGCCAGCAGTTTGGACAGTGGAGAAGCTTTCTTT.

This chain uses TRBV2 with TRBJ1-1, with TRBD1 identical over 8 bases. The CDR3 has 14 residues. Germline V gives CDR1 SNHLY, CDR2 FYNNEI. V shed 10 bases and J 11 bases; nucleotides not matched to a gene: 18. CDR3 in amino acids: CANQWDRHSEVAFF. In nucleotides, the CDR3 is TGTGCCAACCAATGGGACAGGCATTCGGAGGTGGCTTTCTTT.

The rearrangement uses TRBV7-3 and TRBJ2-3; TRBD2 aligns across 12 bases. CDR3 length: 15 amino acids. J lost 3 bases, V lost 4 bases, and 2 bases had no gene match. The germline CDR1 and CDR2 sequences are SGHTA and FQGTGA. The CDR3 DNA is TGTGCCAGCAGCTCAGGGACTAGCGGGACAGATACGCAGTATTTT. Translation gives CASSSGTSGTDTQYF. Based on the CDR3 plus reference TRBV7-3 and TRBJ2-3, the full variable domain is GAGVSQTPSNKVTEKGKYVELRCDPISGHTALYWYRQSLGQGPEFLIYFQGTGAADDSGLPNDRFFAVRPEGSVSTLKIQRTERGDSAVYLCASSSGTSGTDTQYFGPGTRLTVL.

The rearrangement links TRBV19 to TRBJ1-5, with 11 bases lining up with TRBD1. The ends lost 4 bases at V and 11 bases at J; junction bases unmatched: 10. Germline loops: CDR1 LNHDA, CDR2 SQIVND (reference sequence). This CDR3 has 15 amino acids. CDR3 region: CASSSGQGAAGSQHF. The CDR3, as DNA: TGTGCCAGTAGTAGCGGACAGGGGGCGGCAGGATCCCAGCATTTT.

This clone was recorded once. V and J are TRBV30 and TRBJ1-2, with 10 bases identical to TRBD1. Germline V gene lookup returns CDR1 GTSNPN and CDR2 SVGIG (reference sequence). This CDR3 is built from 15 residues. The V segment lost 4 bases and the J segment 2 bases; nucleotides outside the gene matches: 7. The CDR3 coding sequence is TGTGCCTGGACTATCGGACAGGGGGTAAACTATGGCTACACCTTC. It codes for CAWTIGQGVNYGYTF.

This chain joins TRBV28 and TRBJ1-6, with D possibly being TRBD1 (5 bases). The ends were cut back, 5 bases at V and 8 bases at J, with 16 bases in the middle. Germline V lookup: CDR1 MDHEN, CDR2 SYDVKM. The CDR3 is 15 amino acids. CDR3 sequence: CASSTYRRGYSPLHF. The DNA for the CDR3 is TGTGCCAGCAGTACCTACAGGAGGGGTTATTCACCCCTCCACTTT.

This clone was counted between two and nine times. The chain is built from TRBV2 and TRBJ2-1, with 11 bases lining up with TRBD2. Germline trimming cut 3 bases from V and 7 bases from J; bases unmatched to any gene: 8. The CDR3 runs 16 residues. Germline CDR1 reads SNHLY; CDR2 reads FYNNEI. In nucleotides, the CDR3 is TGTGCCAGCAGTGAGATAGCGGGGGGGCCGAGGAATGAGCAGTTCTTC. It codes for CASSEIAGGPRNEQFF. Combining the CDR3 with reference TRBV2 and TRBJ2-1 gives the whole variable domain EPEVTQTPSHQVTQMGQEVILRCVPISNHLYFYWYRQILGQKVEFLVSFYNNEISEKSEIFDDQFSVERPDGSNFTLKIRSTKLEDSAMYFCASSEIAGGPRNEQFFGPGTRLTVL.

The chain couples TRBV7-6 to TRBJ2-5; 7 bases match TRBD2. Germline-derived CDR1 and CDR2 are SGHVS and FNYEAQ. The V gene end was trimmed by 5 bases and the J gene end by 5 bases; junction bases not matched to a gene: 17. This CDR3 is built from 17 residues. CDR3 sequence (DNA): TGTGCCAGCAGCCTAGGCCCGGACTCGTACGGGGGGGAGACCCAGTACTTC. Translation gives CASSLGPDSYGGETQYF.

This chain links TRBV6-6 with TRBJ2-3; 14 bases line up with TRBD2. The V gene's germline CDR1 is MNHNY and CDR2 SVGAGI (reference sequence). The V segment lost 5 bases and the J segment 5 bases; nucleotides outside the gene matches: 9. The CDR3 has 17 amino acids. The CDR3 nucleotides are TGTGCCAGCAGTCAAAGACTAGCGGGGGGGCGGCAAGATACGCAGTATTTT. It specifies CASSQRLAGGRQDTQYF.

The chain recombines TRBV25-1 with TRBJ2-7; D may be TRBD2 (7 bases). The V gene's germline CDR1 is MGHDK and CDR2 SYGVNS. V was clipped by 7 bases and J by 2 bases, with 15 bases between them. CDR3 length: 14 amino acids. CDR3 in amino acids: CASTKGGPPYEQYF. CDR3 bases: TGTGCCAGCACCAAGGGGGGGCCACCCTACGAGCAGTACTTC.